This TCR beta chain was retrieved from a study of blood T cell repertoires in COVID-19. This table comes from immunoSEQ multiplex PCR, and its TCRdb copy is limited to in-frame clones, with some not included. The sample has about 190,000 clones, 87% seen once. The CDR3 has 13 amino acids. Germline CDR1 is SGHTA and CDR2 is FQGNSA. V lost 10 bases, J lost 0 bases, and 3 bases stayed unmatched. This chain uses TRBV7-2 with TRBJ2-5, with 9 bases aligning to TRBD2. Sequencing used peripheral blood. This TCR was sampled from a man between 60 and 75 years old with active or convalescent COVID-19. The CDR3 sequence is CAIAGGHQETQYF. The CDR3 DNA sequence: TGTGCCATCGCGGGGGGGCACCAAGAGACCCAGTACTTC.